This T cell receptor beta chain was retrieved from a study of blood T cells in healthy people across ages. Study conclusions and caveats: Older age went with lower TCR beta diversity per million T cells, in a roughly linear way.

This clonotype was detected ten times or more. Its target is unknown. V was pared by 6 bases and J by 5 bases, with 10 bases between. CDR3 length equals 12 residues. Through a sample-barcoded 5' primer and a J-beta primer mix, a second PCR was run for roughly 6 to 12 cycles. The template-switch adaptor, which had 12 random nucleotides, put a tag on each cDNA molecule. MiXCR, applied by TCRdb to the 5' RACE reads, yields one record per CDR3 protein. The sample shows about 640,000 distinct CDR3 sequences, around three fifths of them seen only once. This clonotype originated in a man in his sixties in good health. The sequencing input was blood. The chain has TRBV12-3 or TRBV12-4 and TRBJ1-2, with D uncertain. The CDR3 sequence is CASSPSGYGYTF. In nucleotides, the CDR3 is TGTGCCAGCAGCCCATCCGGATATGGCTACACCTTC.